Each of the 3 T cell receptor beta chains below was sequenced from the same sample in a study of blood T cell repertoires in COVID-19. The table came from immunoSEQ multiplex PCR; TCRdb's copy has only in-frame clones and leaves some out. Here the sample spans about 84,000 clones, over 80% being singletons. Sequenced material: peripheral blood. These receptor sequences come from a woman of 80 years or more with acute or convalescent COVID-19.

The CDR3 DNA is TGTGCCAGCAGCCAAGACGCGGACATCCCCTATGGCTACACCTTC. This encodes CASSQDADIPYGYTF. The chain carries TRBV3-1 (or the pseudogene TRBV3-2) and TRBJ1-2; D may be TRBD1 (5 bases). CDR1 and CDR2 (germline): LGHDT, YNNKEL (reference sequence). Trimming left V 0 bases short and J 4 bases short, with 12 bases between. CDR3 size: 15 residues.

This clone occurred once. The chain employs TRBV5-1 and TRBJ1-4; no reliable D call. This CDR3 is built from 14 residues. Germline assignment: CDR1 SGHRS and CDR2 YFSETQ. V was pared by 5 bases and J by 5 bases, with 13 bases between. The CDR3 protein is CASRSQAINEKLFF. The DNA of the CDR3 is TGCGCCAGCAGAAGCCAGGCCATAAATGAAAAACTGTTTTTT.

This clone was seen just once. The V gene is TRBV19, the J gene TRBJ1-2, with 9 bases matching TRBD1. Per the germline V gene, CDR1 is LNHDA and CDR2 is SQIVND (reference sequence). The CDR3 is made up of 14 amino acids. The V gene end was trimmed by 5 bases and the J gene end by 3 bases; junction bases not matched to a gene: 4. The CDR3 protein is CASSRDRVYYGYTF. CDR3 in DNA: TGTGCCAGTAGTCGGGACAGGGTTTACTATGGCTACACCTTC.